This note documents a single T cell receptor (beta chain) sequence. The entry originates in a study of breast tumors, draining lymph nodes, adjacent tissues. The lymph nodes were axillary draining lymph nodes from breast cancer patients. In TCRdb, the multiplex PCR reads were re-called with MiXCR into one record per CDR3 protein. This table has 150,000 to 200,000 distinct CDR3 sequences, about 30% appearing once. Sequencing input: axillary lymph node tissue. The receptor was isolated from a female donor with breast cancer. Some clones in this sample may be carry-over from other donors' samples.

In nucleotides, the CDR3 is TGTGCCATCGCCGCGAGGACAGGAGCAAACACTGAAGCTTTCTTT. It is translated as CAIAARTGANTEAFF. The chain recombines TRBV10-3 with TRBJ1-1; 7 bases fit TRBD1. Per germline, CDR1 ENHRY and CDR2 SYGVKD. The CDR3 has 15 amino acids. V trimming: 8 bases; J trimming: 2 bases; junction bases outside the gene matches: 11.